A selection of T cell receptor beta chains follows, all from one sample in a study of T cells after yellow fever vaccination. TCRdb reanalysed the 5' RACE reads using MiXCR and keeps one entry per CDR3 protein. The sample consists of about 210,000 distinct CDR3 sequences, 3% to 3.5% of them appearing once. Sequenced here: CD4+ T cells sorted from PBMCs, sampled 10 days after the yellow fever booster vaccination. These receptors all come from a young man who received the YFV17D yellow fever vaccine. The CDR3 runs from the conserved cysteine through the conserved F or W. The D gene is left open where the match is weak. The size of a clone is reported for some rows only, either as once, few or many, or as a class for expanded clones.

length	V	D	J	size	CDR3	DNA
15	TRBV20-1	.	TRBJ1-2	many	CSAGSGTPINYGYTF	TGCAGTGCGGGGTCCGGGACACCGATTAACTATGGCTACACCTTC
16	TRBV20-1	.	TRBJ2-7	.	CSARGEGRGRLYEQYF	TGCAGTGCTAGAGGCGAGGGTCGGGGGAGGCTGTACGAGCAGTACTTC
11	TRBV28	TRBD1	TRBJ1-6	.	CASSDLQDRVF	TGTGCCAGCAGTGACCTACAGGACAGGGTTTTT
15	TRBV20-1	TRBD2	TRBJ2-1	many	CSAQRPLAGHVEQFF	TGCAGTGCTCAGAGGCCACTAGCGGGGCATGTGGAGCAGTTCTTC
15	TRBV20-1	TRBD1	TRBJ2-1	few	CSADGQGSSYNEQFF	TGCAGTGCTGATGGACAGGGGAGCTCCTACAATGAGCAGTTCTTC
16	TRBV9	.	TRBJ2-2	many	CASSVDPRVDTGELFF	TGTGCCAGCAGCGTAGACCCCAGGGTGGACACCGGGGAGCTGTTTTTT
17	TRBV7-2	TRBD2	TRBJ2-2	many	CASSPGGMRGVTGELFF	TGTGCCAGCAGCCCCGGGGGGATGCGGGGGGTCACCGGGGAGCTGTTTTTT
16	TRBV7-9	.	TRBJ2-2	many	CASSLSGVLSTGELFF	TGTGCCAGCAGCTTATCAGGGGTACTTAGCACCGGGGAGCTGTTTTTT
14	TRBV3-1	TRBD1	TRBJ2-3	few	CASSKGQHTDTQYF	TGTGCCAGCAGCAAGGGACAGCACACAGATACGCAGTATTTT
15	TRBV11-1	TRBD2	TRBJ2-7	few	CASSFVAGGSYEQYF	TGTGCCAGCAGCTTTGTAGCGGGGGGATCCTACGAGCAGTACTTC
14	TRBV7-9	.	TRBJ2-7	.	CASSRPGLLYEQYF	TGTGCCAGCAGCCGCCCCGGACTTCTCTACGAGCAGTACTTC
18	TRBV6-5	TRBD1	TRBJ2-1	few	CASSRDRGRSGVYNEQFF	TGTGCCAGCAGCCGGGACAGGGGTCGCAGCGGGGTTTACAATGAGCAGTTCTTC
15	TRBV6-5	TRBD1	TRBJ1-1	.	CASSYGTGGNTEAFF	TGTGCCAGCAGTTACGGGACAGGGGGCAACACTGAAGCTTTCTTT
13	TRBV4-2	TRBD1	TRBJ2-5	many	CASSPWTGETQYF	TGTGCCAGCAGCCCTTGGACAGGGGAGACCCAGTACTTC
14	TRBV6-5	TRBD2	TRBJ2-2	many	CASSYAGGPGELFF	TGTGCCAGCAGTTACGCGGGGGGGCCCGGGGAGCTGTTTTTT
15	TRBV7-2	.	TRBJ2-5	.	CASIQWAQGGRTQYF	TGTGCCAGCATCCAATGGGCCCAGGGAGGTCGGACCCAGTACTTC
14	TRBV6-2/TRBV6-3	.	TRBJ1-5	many	CASSGRQYGQPQHF	TGTGCCAGCAGTGGACGACAGTATGGTCAGCCCCAGCATTTT
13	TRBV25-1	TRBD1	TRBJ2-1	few	CASNRDRGNEQFF	TGTGCCAGCAACCGGGACAGGGGGAATGAGCAGTTCTTC
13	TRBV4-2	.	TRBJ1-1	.	CASSQVTDLEAFF	TGTGCCAGCAGCCAGGTAACAGACCTTGAAGCTTTCTTT
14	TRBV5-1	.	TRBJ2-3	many	CASSSDSPPDTQYF	TGCGCCAGCAGCTCCGACAGCCCCCCGGATACGCAGTATTTT
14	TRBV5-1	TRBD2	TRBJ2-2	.	CASRTSGGTGELFF	TGCGCCAGCCGGACTAGCGGGGGGACCGGGGAGCTGTTTTTT
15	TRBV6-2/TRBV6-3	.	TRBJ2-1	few	CASTHPADGFNEQFF	TGTGCCAGCACTCACCCCGCCGACGGATTTAATGAGCAGTTCTTC
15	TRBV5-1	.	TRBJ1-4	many	CASSFGFATNEKLFF	TGCGCCAGCAGCTTCGGGTTTGCAACTAATGAAAAACTGTTTTTT
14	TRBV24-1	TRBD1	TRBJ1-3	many	CATSDSGTGDTIYF	TGTGCCACCAGTGATTCTGGGACAGGGGACACCATATATTTT
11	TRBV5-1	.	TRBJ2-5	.	CASSSDRTQYF	TGCGCCAGCAGCTCCGACAGGACCCAGTACTTC
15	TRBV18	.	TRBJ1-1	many	CASSPDTEMNTEAFF	TGTGCCAGCTCACCTGACACAGAAATGAACACTGAAGCTTTCTTT
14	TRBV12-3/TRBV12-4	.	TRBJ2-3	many	CASSPRVDADTQYF	TGTGCCAGCAGCCCGAGGGTGGACGCAGATACGCAGTATTTT
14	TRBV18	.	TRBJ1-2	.	CASSPRAASYGYTF	TGTGCCAGCTCACCACGCGCTGCGTCTTATGGCTACACCTTC
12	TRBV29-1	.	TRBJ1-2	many	CSVDRENYGYTF	TGCAGCGTTGATCGGGAAAACTATGGCTACACCTTC
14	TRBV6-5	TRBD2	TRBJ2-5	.	CASSRLSGGETQYF	TGTGCCAGCAGCCGCCTCTCGGGGGGGGAGACCCAGTACTTC
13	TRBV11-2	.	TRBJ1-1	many	CASSLESNTEAFF	TGTGCCAGCAGCTTAGAGTCGAACACTGAAGCTTTCTTT
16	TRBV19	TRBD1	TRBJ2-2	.	CASSVRRGRGTGELFF	TGTGCCAGTAGTGTACGAAGGGGGCGCGGAACCGGGGAGCTGTTTTTT